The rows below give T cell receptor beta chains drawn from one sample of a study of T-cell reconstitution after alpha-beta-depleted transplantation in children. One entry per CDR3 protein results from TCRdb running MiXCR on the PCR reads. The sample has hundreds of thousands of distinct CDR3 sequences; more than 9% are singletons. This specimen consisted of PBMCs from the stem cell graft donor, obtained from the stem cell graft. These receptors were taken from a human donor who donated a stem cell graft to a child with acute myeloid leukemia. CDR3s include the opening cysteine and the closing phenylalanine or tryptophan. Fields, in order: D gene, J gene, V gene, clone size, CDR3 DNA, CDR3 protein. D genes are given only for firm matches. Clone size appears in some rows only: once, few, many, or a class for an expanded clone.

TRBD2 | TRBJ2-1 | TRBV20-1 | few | TGCAGTGCTAGGGATTTACGTACGGGACTAGCGTTCGACAATGAGCAGTTCTTC | CSARDLRTGLAFDNEQFF
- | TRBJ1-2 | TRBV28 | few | TGTGCCAGCAGTTTGTGGTCCGCAGGGGCGAACTATGGCTACACCTTC | CASSLWSAGANYGYTF
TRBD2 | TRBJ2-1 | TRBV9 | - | TGTGCCAGCAGCCTCGAAGGACTAGCGGATTACAATGAGCAGTTCTTC | CASSLEGLADYNEQFF
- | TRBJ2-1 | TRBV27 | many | TGTGCCAGCAGTTCCCTTGGGGCGGCCAATTACAATGAGCAGTTCTTC | CASSSLGAANYNEQFF
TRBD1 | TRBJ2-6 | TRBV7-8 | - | TGTGCCAGCAGCCCAATACAGGGGGCGGCTGGGGCCAACGTCCTGACTTTC | CASSPIQGAAGANVLTF
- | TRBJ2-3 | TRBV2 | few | TGTGCCAGCAGTGATAGACAGACCACAGATACGCAGTATTTT | CASSDRQTTDTQYF
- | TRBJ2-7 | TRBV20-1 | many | TGCAGTGCTAGAGCTCCGGGGCGTACCTACGAGCAGTACTTC | CSARAPGRTYEQYF
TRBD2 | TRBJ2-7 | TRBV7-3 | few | TGTGCAGAGGCGGGGGGCTACGAGCAGTACTTC | CAEAGGYEQYF
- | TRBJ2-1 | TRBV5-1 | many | TGCGCCAGCAATTCGGGTTCGAACTACAATGAGCAGTTCTTC | CASNSGSNYNEQFF
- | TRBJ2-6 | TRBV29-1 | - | TGCAGCGTACCGAGCTCTGGGGCCAACGTCCTGACTTTC | CSVPSSGANVLTF
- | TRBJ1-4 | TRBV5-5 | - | TGTGCCAGCACCCGGGGTGGGAGTGGTGAAAAACTGTTTTTT | CASTRGGSGEKLFF
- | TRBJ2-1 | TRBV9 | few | TGTGCCAGCAGCGTAGGTGGGACAATCCCCTACAATGAGCAGTTCTTC | CASSVGGTIPYNEQFF
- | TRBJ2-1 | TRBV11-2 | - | TGTGCCAGCAGCTTAGATTTGAGGGAGACCCGTGATGAGCAGTTCTTC | CASSLDLRETRDEQFF
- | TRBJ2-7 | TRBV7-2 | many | TGTGCCAGCAGCTTAGGCCCCCCCGACGAGCAGTACTTC | CASSLGPPDEQYF
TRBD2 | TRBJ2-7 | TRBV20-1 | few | TGCAGTGCTTTTAGCGGGAGGTCGTCCTACGAGCAGTACTTC | CSAFSGRSSYEQYF
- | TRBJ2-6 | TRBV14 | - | TGTGCCAGCAGCCAAGCATTGAGAACCGGGGCCAACGTCCTGACTTTC | CASSQALRTGANVLTF
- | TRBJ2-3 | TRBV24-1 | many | TGTGCCACCAGTGATTCCTACACAGATACGCAGTATTTT | CATSDSYTDTQYF
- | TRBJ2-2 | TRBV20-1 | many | TGCAGTGCTAGACATGATAAAGGGACGTTGGCCGGGGAGCTGTTTTTT | CSARHDKGTLAGELFF
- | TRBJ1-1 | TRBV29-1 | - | TGCAGCTCCGGAGCCGGGACAAGTCTTGAAGCTTTCTTT | CSSGAGTSLEAFF
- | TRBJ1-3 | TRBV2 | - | TGTGCCAGCCGGATCAGTGGAAACACCATATATTTT | CASRISGNTIYF
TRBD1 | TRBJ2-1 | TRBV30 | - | TGTGCCTGGAGCCCCGGGACAGGACCCTACAATGAGCAGTTCTTC | CAWSPGTGPYNEQFF
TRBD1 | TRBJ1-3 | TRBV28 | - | TGTGCCAGCAGGCCTCAACAGGGGGGAAACACCATATATTTT | CASRPQQGGNTIYF
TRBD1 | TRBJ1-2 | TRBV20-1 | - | TGCAGTGCTCCTACGGGACAGGGGGCGTATGGCTACACCTTC | CSAPTGQGAYGYTF
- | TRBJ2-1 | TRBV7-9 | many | TGTGCCAGCAGCTTAGGATCTAGTTGGAATGAGCAGTTCTTC | CASSLGSSWNEQFF
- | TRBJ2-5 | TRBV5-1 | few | TGCGCCAGCAGTTTCTTCGTGACAGGATTCGCAGGGGAGACCCAGTACTTC | CASSFFVTGFAGETQYF
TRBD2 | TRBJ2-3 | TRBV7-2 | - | TGTGCCAGCAGCCAAAGCGGGAGAGGCGCAGATACGCAGTATTTT | CASSQSGRGADTQYF
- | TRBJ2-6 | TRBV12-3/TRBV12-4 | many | TGTGCCAGCACCCTAGGCCTAGCCAACTCTGGGGCCAACGTCCTGACTTTC | CASTLGLANSGANVLTF
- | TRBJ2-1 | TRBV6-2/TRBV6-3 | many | TGTGCCAGCAGTTACGACGGGAGATCCTACAATGAGCAGTTCTTC | CASSYDGRSYNEQFF
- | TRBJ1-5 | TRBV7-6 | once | TGTGCCAGCAGCCCCCGGGCTAATCAGCCCCAGCATTTT | CASSPRANQPQHF
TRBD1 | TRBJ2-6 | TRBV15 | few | TGTGCCACCACCCCCGGGACAGGGTTATCTGGGGCCAACGTCCTGACTTTC | CATTPGTGLSGANVLTF
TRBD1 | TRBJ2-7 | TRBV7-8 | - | TGTGCCAGCAGCTTCGGACAGGGGGCTACCTACGAGCAGTACTTC | CASSFGQGATYEQYF
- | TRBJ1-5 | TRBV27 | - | TGTGCCAGCAGTTTATTAGAGAGGGGACCCCAGCATTTT | CASSLLERGPQHF
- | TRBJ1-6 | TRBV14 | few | TGTGCCAGCAGCCCTCTTTTGGAGGGGGGTTCACCCCTCCACTTT | CASSPLLEGGSPLHF
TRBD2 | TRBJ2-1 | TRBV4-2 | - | TGTGCCAGCAGCCAAGAGGTAGCGGGAGTATACAATGAGCAGTTCTTC | CASSQEVAGVYNEQFF
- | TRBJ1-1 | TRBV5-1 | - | TGCGCCAGCAGCTTGGATAGGGCTGGGAACACTGAAGCTTTCTTT | CASSLDRAGNTEAFF
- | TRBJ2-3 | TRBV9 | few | TGTGCCAGCAGCGAACTAATAAGCACAGATACGCAGTATTTT | CASSELISTDTQYF
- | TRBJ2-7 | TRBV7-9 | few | TGTGCCAGCAGCTTAGGGCTCACTGGACTTAACCTCTACGAGCAGTACTTC | CASSLGLTGLNLYEQYF
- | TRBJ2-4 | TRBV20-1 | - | TGCAGGGCCCCAGGACACTTCAAAAACATTCAGTACTTC | CRAPGHFKNIQYF
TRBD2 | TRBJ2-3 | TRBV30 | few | TGTGCCTCCAATAACGCGGGAGGGCCGACAGATACGCAGTATTTT | CASNNAGGPTDTQYF
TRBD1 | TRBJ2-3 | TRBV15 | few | TGTGCCACTTCGACAGGGGCGGATACGCAGTATTTT | CATSTGADTQYF
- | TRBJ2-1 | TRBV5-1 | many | TGCGCCAGCAGCATAGGACGGCAGGGACCTTACAATGAGCAGTTCTTC | CASSIGRQGPYNEQFF